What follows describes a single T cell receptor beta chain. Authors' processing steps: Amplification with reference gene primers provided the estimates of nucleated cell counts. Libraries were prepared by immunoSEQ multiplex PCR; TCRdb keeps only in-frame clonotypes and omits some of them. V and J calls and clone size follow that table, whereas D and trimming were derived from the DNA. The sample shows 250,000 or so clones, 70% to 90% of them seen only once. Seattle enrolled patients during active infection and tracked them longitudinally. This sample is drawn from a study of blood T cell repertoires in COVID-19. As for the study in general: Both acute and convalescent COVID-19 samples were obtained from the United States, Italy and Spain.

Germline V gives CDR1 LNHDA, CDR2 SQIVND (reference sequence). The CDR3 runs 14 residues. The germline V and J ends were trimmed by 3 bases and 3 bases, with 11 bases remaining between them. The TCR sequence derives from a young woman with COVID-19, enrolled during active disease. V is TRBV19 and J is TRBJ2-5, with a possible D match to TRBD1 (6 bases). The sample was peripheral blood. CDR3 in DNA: TGTGCCAGTAGTATTACAGGGCTGGAAGAGACCCAGTACTTC. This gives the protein CASSITGLEETQYF.